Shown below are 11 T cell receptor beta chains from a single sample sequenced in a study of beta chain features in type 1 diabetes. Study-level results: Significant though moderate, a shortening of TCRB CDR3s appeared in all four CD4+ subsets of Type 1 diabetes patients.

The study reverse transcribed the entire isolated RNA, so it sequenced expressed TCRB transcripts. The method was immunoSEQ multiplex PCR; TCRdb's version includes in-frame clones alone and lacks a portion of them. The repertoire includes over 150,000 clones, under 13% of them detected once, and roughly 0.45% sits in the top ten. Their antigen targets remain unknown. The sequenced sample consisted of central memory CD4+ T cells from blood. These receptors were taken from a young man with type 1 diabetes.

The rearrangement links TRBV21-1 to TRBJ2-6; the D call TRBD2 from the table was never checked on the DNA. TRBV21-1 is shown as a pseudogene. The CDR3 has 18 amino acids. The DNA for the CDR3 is TGTGCCAGCAGCAAAAGCCGTGGGAGGGCCTTTGGGGCCAACGTCCTGACTTTC. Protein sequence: CASSKSRGRAFGANVLTF.

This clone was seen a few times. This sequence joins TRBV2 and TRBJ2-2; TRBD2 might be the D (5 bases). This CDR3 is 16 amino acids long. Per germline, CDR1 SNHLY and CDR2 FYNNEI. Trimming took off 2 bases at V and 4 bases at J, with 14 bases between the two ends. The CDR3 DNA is TGTGCCAGCAGTGAATTAAGCCCCGCGGGCACCGGGGAGCTGTTTTTT. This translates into CASSELSPAGTGELFF.

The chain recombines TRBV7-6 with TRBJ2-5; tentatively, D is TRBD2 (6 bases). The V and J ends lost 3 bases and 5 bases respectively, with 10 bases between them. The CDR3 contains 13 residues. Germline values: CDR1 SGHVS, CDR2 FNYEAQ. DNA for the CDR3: TGTGCCAGCAGCTTCCAGGGAGGCGAGACCCAGTACTTC. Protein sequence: CASSFQGGETQYF.

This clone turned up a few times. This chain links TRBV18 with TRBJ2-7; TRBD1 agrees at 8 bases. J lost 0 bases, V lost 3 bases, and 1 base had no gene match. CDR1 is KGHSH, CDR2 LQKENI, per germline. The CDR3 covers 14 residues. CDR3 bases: TGTGCCAGCTCACCGGGACAGGCCTCCTACGAGCAGTACTTC. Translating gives CASSPGQASYEQYF.

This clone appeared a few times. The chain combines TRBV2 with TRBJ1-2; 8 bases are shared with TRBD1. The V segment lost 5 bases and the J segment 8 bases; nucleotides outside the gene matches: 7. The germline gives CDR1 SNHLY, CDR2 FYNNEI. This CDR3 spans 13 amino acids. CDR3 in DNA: TGTGCCAGCAGTCCCCAGGGGGCGCGAGGCTACACCTTC. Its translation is CASSPQGARGYTF.

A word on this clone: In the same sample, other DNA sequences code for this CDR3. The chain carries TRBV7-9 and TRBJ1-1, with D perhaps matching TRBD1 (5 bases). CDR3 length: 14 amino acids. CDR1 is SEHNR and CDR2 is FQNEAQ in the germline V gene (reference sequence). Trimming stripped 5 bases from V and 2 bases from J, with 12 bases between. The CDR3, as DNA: TGTGCCAGCAGCCCTAGACAGACTAACACTGAAGCTTTCTTT. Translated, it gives CASSPRQTNTEAFF.

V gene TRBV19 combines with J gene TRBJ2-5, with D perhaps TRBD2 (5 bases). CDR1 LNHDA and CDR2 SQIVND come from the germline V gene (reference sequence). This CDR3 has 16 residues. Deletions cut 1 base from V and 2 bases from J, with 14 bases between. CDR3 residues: CASSIGVSRGQETQYF. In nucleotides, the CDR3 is TGTGCCAGTAGTATAGGAGTTAGCCGAGGGCAAGAGACCCAGTACTTC.

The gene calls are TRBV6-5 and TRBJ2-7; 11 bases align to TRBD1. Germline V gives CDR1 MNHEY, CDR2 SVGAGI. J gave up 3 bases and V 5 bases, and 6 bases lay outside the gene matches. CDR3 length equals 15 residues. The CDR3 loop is CASSNRDRGDYEQYF. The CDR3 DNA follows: TGTGCCAGCAGTAACCGGGACAGGGGGGACTACGAGCAGTACTTC.

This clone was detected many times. CDR3: CASSQDPQGRYIQYF. The CDR3, as DNA: TGCGCCAGCAGCCAAGACCCACAGGGAAGGTACATTCAGTACTTC. The chain carries TRBV4-3 and TRBJ2-4, with D maybe TRBD1 (6 bases). The germline CDR1 and CDR2 sequences are LGHNA and YSLEER. The CDR3 totals 15 residues. V lost 0 bases to trimming and J lost 8 bases, with 14 bases between them.

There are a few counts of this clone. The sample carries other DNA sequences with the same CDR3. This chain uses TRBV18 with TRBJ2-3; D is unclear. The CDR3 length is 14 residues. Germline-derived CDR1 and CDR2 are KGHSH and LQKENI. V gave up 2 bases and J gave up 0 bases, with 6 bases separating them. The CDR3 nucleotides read TGTGCCAGCTCACCATCGAGGAGCACAGATACGCAGTATTTT. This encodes CASSPSRSTDTQYF.

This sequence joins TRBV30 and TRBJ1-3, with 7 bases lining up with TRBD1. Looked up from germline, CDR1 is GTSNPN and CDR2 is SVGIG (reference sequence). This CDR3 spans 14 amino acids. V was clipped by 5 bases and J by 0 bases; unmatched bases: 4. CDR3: CAWGRDSSGNTIYF. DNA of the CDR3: TGTGCCTGGGGCCGGGACAGCTCTGGAAACACCATATATTTT. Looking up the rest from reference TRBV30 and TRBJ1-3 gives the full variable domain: SQTIHQWPATLVQPVGSPLSLECTVEGTSNPNLYWYRQAAGRGLQLLFYSVGIGQISSEVPQNLSASRPQDRQFILSSKKLLLSDSGFYLCAWGRDSSGNTIYFGEGSWLTVV.